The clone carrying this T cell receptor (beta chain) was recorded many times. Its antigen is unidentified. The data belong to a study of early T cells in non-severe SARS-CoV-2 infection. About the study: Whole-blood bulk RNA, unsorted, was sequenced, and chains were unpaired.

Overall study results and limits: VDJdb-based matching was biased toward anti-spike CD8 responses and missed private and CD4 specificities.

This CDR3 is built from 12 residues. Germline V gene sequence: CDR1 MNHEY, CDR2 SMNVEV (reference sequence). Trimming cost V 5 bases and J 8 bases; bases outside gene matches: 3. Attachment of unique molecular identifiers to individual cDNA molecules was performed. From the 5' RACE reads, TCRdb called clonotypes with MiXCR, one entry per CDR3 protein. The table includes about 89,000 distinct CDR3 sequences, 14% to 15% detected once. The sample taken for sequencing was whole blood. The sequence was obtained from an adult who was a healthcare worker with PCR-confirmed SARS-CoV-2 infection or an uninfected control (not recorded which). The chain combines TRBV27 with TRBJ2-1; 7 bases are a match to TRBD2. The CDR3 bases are TGTGCCAGCAGTCCCGGGGGGTATGAGCAGTTCTTC. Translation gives CASSPGGYEQFF.